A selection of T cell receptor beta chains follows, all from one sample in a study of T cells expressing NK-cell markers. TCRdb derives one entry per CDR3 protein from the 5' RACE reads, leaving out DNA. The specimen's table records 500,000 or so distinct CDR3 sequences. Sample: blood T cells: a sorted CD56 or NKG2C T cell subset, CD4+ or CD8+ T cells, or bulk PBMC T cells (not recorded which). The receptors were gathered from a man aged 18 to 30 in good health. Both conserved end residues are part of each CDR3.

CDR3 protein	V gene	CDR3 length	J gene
CASSTGRGPYEQYF	TRBV6-1	14	TRBJ2-7
CASSPDRQGPQPQHF	TRBV12-3/TRBV12-4	15	TRBJ1-5
CASSRQVGVSSYNEQFF	TRBV5-1	17	TRBJ2-1
CATSDRTSGEQFF	TRBV24-1	13	TRBJ2-1
CASSLSMKLEQFF	TRBV28	13	TRBJ2-1
CASRDRGRRHYGYTF	TRBV5-1	15	TRBJ1-2
CASSHLQGVEAFF	TRBV6-1	13	TRBJ1-1
CASTVWGINEQFF	TRBV10-2	13	TRBJ2-1
CASSPRGRASYNEQFF	TRBV11-2	16	TRBJ2-1
CSVLREGDEQYF	TRBV29-1	12	TRBJ2-7
CSASVAGDGTDTQYF	TRBV20-1	15	TRBJ2-3
CASTRGLAGYNEQFF	TRBV7-9	15	TRBJ2-1
CASSSTSGSGTDTQYF	TRBV7-2	16	TRBJ2-3
CASSVLGENSYSYNEQFF	TRBV27	18	TRBJ2-1
CASSYWRDSTDTQYF	TRBV6-2/TRBV6-3	15	TRBJ2-3
CASSARGAAEQYF	TRBV5-6	13	TRBJ2-7
CASSPGQGRKHEQFF	TRBV11-1	15	TRBJ2-1
CASSLGPGQGNTGELFF	TRBV6-9	17	TRBJ2-2
CASSGRREQFF	TRBV11-2	11	TRBJ2-1
CASSLYGSNQPQHF	TRBV12-3/TRBV12-4	14	TRBJ1-5
CASSHRLARFYEQFF	TRBV5-1	15	TRBJ2-1
CAISRDRHNEQFF	TRBV10-3	13	TRBJ2-1
CATPIPPNEQFF	TRBV24-1	12	TRBJ2-1
CASSLRTAGARGEEQYF	TRBV5-1	17	TRBJ2-7
CASSRGTSGEGEQFF	TRBV11-2	15	TRBJ2-1